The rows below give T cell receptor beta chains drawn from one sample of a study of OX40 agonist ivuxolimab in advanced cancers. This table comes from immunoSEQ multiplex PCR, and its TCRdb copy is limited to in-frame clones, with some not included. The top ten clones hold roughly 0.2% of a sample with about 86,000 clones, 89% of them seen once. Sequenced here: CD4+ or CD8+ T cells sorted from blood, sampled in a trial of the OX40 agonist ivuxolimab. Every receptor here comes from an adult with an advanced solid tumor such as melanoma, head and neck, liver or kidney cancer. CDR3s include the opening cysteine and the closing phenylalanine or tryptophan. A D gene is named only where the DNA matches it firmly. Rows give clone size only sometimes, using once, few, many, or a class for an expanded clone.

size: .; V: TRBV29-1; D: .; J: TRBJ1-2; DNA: TGCAGCGTTGTAGTATCGACAGCTGGCTATGGCTACACCTTC; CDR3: CSVVVSTAGYGYTF
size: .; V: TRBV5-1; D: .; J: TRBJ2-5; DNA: TGCGCCAGCAGCTTCTCCCGAGGACAGCAAGAGACCCAGTACTTC; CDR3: CASSFSRGQQETQYF
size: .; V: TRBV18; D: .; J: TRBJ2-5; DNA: TGTGCCAGCTCACTTGACACTCAAGAGACCCAGTACTTC; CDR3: CASSLDTQETQYF
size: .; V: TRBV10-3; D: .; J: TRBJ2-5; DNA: TGTGCCATCAGTGTCGGGAATGGGGAGACCCAGTACTTC; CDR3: CAISVGNGETQYF
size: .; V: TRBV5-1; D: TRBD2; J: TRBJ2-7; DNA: TGCGCCAGCAGCCCGGGGACTAGTCGGTCCTACGAGCAGTACTTC; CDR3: CASSPGTSRSYEQYF
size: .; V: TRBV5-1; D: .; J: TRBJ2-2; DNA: TGCGCCAGCAGCTTTAGTCAGGGCACCGGGGAGCTGTTTTTT; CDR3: CASSFSQGTGELFF
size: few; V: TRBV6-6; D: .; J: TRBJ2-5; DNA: TGTGCCAGCAGTTACTCCGGGTCTCAGGAGACCCAGTACTTC; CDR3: CASSYSGSQETQYF
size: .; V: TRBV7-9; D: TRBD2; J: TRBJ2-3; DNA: TGTGCCAGCAGCTGGGGACTAGCGGGAGGGCCGGACACAGATACGCAGTATTTT; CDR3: CASSWGLAGGPDTDTQYF
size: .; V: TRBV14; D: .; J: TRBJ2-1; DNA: TGTGCCAGCAGCCAAGAGCGGGCAGTGCTCTACAATGAGCAGTTCTTC; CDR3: CASSQERAVLYNEQFF
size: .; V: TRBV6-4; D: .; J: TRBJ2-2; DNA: TGTGCCAGCAGTGAATCCCCGCAGGCCCCCGGGGAGCTGTTTTTT; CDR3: CASSESPQAPGELFF
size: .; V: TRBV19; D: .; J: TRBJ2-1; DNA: TGTGCCAGTAGTATTTCCCCAAGGGGCTACAATGAGCAGTTCTTC; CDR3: CASSISPRGYNEQFF
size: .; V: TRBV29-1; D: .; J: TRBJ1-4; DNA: TGCAGCGTTCAAGAGGGTGGGGAAAAACTGTTTTTT; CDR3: CSVQEGGEKLFF
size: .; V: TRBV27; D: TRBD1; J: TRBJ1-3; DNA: TGTGCCAGCAGTTCAATAAGATCCTCCGGGACAGTTGGAAACACCATATATTTT; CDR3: CASSSIRSSGTVGNTIYF
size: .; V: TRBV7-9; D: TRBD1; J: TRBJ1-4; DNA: TGTGCCAGCAGCTTAGACAGGGGAGAAAAACTGTTTTTT; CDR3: CASSLDRGEKLFF
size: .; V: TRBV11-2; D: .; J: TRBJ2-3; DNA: TGTGCCAGCAGCTTAGAGTGGGGGCGAGATACGCAGTATTTT; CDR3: CASSLEWGRDTQYF
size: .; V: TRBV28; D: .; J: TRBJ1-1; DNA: TGTGCCAGCAGTTTTCTTTTCAGGAACACTGAAGCTTTCTTT; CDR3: CASSFLFRNTEAFF
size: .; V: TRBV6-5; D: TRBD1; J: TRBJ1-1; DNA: TGTGCCAGCAGTTACCAACGTGGACAGGGGATGTCTGAAGCTTTCTTT; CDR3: CASSYQRGQGMSEAFF
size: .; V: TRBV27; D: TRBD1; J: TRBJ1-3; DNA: TGTGCCAGCAGTCCCGGGACAGGGGGCGCGTCTGGAAACACCATATATTTT; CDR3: CASSPGTGGASGNTIYF
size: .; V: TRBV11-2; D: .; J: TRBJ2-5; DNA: TGTGCCAGCAGCTTAGGGGTTCTTGAGACCCAGTACTTC; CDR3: CASSLGVLETQYF
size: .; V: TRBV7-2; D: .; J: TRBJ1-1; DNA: TGTGCCAGCAGCTCCCACTGGGGGAGCACTGAAGCTTTCTTT; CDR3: CASSSHWGSTEAFF
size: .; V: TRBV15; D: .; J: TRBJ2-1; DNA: TGTGCCACCAGTTTCTCGGCGGGTCCCTACAATGAGCAGTTCTTC; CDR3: CATSFSAGPYNEQFF
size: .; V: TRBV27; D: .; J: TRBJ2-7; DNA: TGTGCCAGCAGTGGCGGCAGAAGGGAGTACGAGCAGTACTTC; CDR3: CASSGGRREYEQYF
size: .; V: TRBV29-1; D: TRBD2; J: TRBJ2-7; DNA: TGCAGCGTACTCCCGGGACTAGCGAAGACCGAGCAGTACTTC; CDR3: CSVLPGLAKTEQYF
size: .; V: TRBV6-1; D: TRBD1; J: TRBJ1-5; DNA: TGTGCCAGCAGTCTGACAGGGGATCAGCCCCAGCATTTT; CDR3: CASSLTGDQPQHF
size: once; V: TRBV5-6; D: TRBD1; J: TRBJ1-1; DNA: TGTGCCAGCAGCTCTGGGACAGGGAGGGCTGAAGCTTTCTTT; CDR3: CASSSGTGRAEAFF
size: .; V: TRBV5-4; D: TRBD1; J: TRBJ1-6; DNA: TGTGCCAGCAGCTTGGAAGAATCAGGGGGGTACTCACCCCTCCACTTT; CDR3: CASSLEESGGYSPLHF
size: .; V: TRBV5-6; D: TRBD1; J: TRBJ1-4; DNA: TGTGCCAGCAGCCTACAGGGGATTAATGAAAAACTGTTTTTT; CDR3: CASSLQGINEKLFF
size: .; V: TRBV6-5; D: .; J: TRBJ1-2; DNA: TGTGCCAGCAACGAAGCCACGGGATATGGCTACACCTTC; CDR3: CASNEATGYGYTF
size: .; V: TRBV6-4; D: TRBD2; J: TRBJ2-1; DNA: TGTGCCAGCAGTCCGGGTAGCGGGACTGAGCAGTTCTTC; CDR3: CASSPGSGTEQFF
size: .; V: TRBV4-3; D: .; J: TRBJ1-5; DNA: TGCGCCAGCAGCCAAGATAGTCAGATCCAGCCCCAGCATTTT; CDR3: CASSQDSQIQPQHF
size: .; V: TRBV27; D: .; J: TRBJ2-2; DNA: TGTGCCAGCAGTTTAAAACGGTCCACCGGGGAGCTGTTTTTT; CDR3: CASSLKRSTGELFF
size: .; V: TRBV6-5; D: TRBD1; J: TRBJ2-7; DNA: TGTGCCAGCAGTTCGACAGGGGGTATGAACGAGCAGTACTTC; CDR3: CASSSTGGMNEQYF
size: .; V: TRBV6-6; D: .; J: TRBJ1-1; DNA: TGTGCCAGCAGTTACGGGGTGACTGAAGCTTTCTTT; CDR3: CASSYGVTEAFF
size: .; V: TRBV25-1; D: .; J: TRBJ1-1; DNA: TGTGCCAGCAGTGAATATCGGCCGGGCGGGAGCACTGAAGCTTTCTTT; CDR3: CASSEYRPGGSTEAFF
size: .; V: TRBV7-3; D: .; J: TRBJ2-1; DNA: TGTGCCAGCAGCTTAGGGACCCCGGGGGAGCAGTTCTTC; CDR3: CASSLGTPGEQFF
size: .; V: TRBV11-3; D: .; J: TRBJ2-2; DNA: TGTGCCAGCAGCTTAGGGGGCCGCGTCGGTCCCACCGGGGAGCTGTTTTTT; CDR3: CASSLGGRVGPTGELFF
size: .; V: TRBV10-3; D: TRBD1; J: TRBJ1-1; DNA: TGTGCCAGCTGCCTAGGGGGCGCAGCCGAAGCTTTCTTT; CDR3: CASCLGGAAEAFF
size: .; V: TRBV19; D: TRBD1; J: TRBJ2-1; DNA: TGTGCCAGTACCCACAGTACAGGGGTCACGTCCTACAATGAGCAGCTCTTC; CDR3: CASTHSTGVTSYNEQLF
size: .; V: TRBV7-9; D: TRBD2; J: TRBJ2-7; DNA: TGTGCCAGCAGCCAGCTCGGCGGGAGGAGCTACGAGCAGTACTTC; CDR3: CASSQLGGRSYEQYF
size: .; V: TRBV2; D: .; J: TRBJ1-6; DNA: TGTGCCAGCAGTGGGACCAAATATAATTCACCCCTCCACTTT; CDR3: CASSGTKYNSPLHF
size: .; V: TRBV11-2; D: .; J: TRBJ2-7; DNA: TGTGCCAGCAACCGGGGGGCCCAGGCTGAGCAGTACTTC; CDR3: CASNRGAQAEQYF
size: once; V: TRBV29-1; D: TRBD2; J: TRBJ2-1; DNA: TGCAGCGTTGAGTGGTATCGGGAGCGGGGCAATGAGCAGTTCTTC; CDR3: CSVEWYRERGNEQFF
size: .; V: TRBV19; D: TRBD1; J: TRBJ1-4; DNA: TGTGCCAGTAGCCATCTTGACAGGGTGTACGAAAAACTGTTTTTT; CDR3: CASSHLDRVYEKLFF
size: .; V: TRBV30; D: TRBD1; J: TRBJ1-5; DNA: TGTGCCTGGAGTGTACCCGGGACAGACAAGCAATCAGCCCAGCATTTT; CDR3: CAWSVPGTDKQSAQHF
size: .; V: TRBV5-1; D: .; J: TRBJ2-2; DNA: TGCGCCAGCAGCCCCGGGAACACCGGGGAGCTGTTTTTT; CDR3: CASSPGNTGELFF
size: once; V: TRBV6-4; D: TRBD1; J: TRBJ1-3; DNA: TGTGCCAGCAGAGAATCTACCGGGACAGATTACTCCTCTGGAAACACCATATATTTT; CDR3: CASRESTGTDYSSGNTIYF
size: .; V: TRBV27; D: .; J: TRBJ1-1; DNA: TGTGCCAGCAGTTTACGAGGGAACACTGAAGCTTTCTTT; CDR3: CASSLRGNTEAFF
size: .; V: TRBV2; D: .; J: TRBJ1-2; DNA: TGTGCCAGCAGCATAGGACATGCCGGCTACACCTTC; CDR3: CASSIGHAGYTF
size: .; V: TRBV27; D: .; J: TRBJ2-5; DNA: TGTGCCAGCAGCCGGGGGCACCAAGAGACCCAGTACTTC; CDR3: CASSRGHQETQYF
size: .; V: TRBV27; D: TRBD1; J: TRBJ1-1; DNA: TGTGCCAGCAGGGACAGGGGGCGATACACTGAAGCTTTCTTT; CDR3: CASRDRGRYTEAFF
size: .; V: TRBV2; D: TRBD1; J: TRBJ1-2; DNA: TGTGCCAGCAGGCTACAGGGGGTACCCTATGGCTACACCTTC; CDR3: CASRLQGVPYGYTF
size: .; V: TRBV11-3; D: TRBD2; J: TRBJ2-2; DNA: TGTGCCAGCAGCTTATACCCTAGCGGGAGGGGCCCAAACACCGGGGAGCTGTTTTTT; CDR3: CASSLYPSGRGPNTGELFF
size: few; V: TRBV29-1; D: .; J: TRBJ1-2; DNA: TGCAGCGTCCAGGGGAATGGCTACACCTTC; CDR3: CSVQGNGYTF
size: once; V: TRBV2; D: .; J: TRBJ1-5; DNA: TGTGCCAGCAGTGGGGCCCGGGGACGGCCTCAGCCCCAGCATTTT; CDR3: CASSGARGRPQPQHF
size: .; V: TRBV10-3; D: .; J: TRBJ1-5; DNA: TGTGCCATCAGTGCAGTAGGACAGCCCCAGCATTTT; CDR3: CAISAVGQPQHF
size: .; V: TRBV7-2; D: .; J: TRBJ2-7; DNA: TGTGCCAGCAGCTCTCAGGGCGGGAACGAGCAGTACTTC; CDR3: CASSSQGGNEQYF
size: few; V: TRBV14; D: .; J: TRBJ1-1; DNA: TGTGCCAGCAGCCAAGGTCCGACAGAACATTCGATGAACACTGAAGCTTTCTTT; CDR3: CASSQGPTEHSMNTEAFF
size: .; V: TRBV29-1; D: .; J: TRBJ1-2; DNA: TGCAGCGTTGCGAGGGAGTCCTATGGCTACACCTTC; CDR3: CSVARESYGYTF
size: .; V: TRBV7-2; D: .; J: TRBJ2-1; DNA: TGTGCCAGCAGCTTAAGTCGAGCTAGCAATGAGCAGTTCTTC; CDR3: CASSLSRASNEQFF